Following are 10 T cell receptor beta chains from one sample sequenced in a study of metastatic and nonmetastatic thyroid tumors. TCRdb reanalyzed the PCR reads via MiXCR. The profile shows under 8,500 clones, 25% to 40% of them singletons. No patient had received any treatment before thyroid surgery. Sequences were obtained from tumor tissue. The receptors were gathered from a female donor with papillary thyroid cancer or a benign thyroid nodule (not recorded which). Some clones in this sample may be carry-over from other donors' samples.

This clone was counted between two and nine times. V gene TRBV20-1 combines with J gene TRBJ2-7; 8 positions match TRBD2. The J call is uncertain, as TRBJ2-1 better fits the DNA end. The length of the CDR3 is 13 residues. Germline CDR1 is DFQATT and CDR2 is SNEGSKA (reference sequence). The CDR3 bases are TGCAGTGCTAGAAGCGGACTAGCAAGGGAGCAGTTCTTC. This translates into CSARSGLAREQFF.

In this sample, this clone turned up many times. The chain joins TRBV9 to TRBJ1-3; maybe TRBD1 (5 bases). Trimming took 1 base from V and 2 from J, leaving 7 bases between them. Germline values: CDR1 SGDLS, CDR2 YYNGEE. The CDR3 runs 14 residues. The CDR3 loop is CASSVTGAGNTIYF. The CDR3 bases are TGTGCCAGCAGCGTAACAGGAGCTGGAAACACCATATATTTT.

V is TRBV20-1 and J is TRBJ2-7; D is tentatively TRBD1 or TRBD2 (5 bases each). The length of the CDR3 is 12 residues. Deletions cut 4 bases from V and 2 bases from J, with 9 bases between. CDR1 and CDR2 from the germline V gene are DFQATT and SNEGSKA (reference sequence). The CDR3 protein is CSATGDPYEQYF. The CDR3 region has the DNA TGCAGTGCTACTGGGGACCCCTACGAGCAGTACTTC.

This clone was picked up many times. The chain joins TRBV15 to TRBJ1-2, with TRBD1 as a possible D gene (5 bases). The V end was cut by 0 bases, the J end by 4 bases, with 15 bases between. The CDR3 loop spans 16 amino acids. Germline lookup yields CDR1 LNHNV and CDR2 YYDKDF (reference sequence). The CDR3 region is CATSRDVGTSIYGYTF. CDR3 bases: TGTGCCACCAGCAGAGATGTGGGGACTTCAATCTATGGCTACACCTTC.

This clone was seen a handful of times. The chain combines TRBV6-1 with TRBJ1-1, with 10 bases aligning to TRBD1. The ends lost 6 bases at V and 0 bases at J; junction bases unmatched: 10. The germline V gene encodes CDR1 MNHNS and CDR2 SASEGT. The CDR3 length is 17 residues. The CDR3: CASRADRGPSMNTEAFF. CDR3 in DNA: TGTGCCAGCAGAGCAGACAGGGGGCCGTCAATGAACACTGAAGCTTTCTTT.

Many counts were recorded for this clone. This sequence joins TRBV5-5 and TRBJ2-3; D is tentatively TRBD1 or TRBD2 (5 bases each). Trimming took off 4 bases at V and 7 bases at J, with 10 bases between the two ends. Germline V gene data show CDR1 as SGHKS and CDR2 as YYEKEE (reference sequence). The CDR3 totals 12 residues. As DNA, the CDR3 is TGTGCCAGCAGCGTGTGGGGGAATACGCAGTATTTT. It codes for CASSVWGNTQYF. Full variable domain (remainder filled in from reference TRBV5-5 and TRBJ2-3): DAGVTQSPTHLIKTRGQQVTLRCSPISGHKSVSWYQQVLGQGPQFIFQYYEKEERGRGNFPDRFSARQFPNYSSELNVNALLLGDSALYLCASSVWGNTQYFGPGTRLTVL.

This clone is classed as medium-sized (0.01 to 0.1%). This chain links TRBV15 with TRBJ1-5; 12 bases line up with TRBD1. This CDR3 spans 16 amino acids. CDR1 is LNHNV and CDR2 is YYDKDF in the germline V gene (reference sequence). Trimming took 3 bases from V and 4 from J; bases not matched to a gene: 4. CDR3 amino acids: CATSRGGQGANQPQHF. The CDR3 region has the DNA TGTGCCACCAGCAGGGGGGGACAGGGGGCAAATCAGCCCCAGCATTTT.

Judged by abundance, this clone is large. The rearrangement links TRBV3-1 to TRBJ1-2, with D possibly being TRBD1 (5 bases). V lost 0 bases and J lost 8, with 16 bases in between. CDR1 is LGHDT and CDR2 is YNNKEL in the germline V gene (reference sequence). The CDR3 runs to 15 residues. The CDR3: CASSQDLAEPGGYTF. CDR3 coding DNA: TGTGCCAGCAGCCAAGATCTTGCGGAGCCAGGGGGCTACACCTTC.

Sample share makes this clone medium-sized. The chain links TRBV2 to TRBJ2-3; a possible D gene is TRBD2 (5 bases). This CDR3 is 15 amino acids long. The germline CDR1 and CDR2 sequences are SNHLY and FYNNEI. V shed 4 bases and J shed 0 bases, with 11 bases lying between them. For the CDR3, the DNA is TGTGCCAGCAGTGGGACTTCGACTAGCACAGATACGCAGTATTTT. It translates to CASSGTSTSTDTQYF.

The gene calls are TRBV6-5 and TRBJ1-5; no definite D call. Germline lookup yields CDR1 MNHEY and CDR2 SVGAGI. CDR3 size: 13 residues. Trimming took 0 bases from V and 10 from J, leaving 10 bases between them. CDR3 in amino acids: CASSYSKMSPQHF. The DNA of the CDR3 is TGTGCCAGCAGTTACTCTAAGATGAGTCCCCAGCATTTT.